Listed below are T cell receptor beta chains from one sample, sequenced in a study of CD8+CD57+ T cells in acquired aplastic anemia. TCRdb reprocessed the reads with MiXCR, giving one entry per CDR3 protein. The sample has about 81,000 distinct CDR3 sequences, 40% to 50% seen once. The material sequenced was sorted CD4+, CD8+, or CD8+CD57+ T cells (not recorded which) from PBMCs. All receptors come from a human donor in good health, serving as a control. Each CDR3 is given with its conserved first and last residue. A D gene is named only where the DNA matches it firmly. Some rows mark clone size as missing; the rest say once, few, many or name a class of expanded clone.

clone_size	v_call	d_call	j_call	cdr3_aa	cdr3_nt
few	TRBV6-2/TRBV6-3	NA	TRBJ1-1	CASSYSGGAEAFF	TGTGCCAGCAGTTATAGCGGGGGTGCTGAAGCTTTCTTT
NA	TRBV24-1	TRBD1	TRBJ2-2	CATSESYRDRNTGELFF	TGTGCCACCAGTGAGTCGTACCGGGACAGGAACACCGGGGAGCTGTTTTTT
many	TRBV24-1	TRBD1	TRBJ2-1	CATSVTGTGKNEQFF	TGTGCCACCAGTGTCACCGGGACAGGGAAAAATGAGCAGTTCTTC
NA	TRBV25-1	NA	TRBJ1-2	CASSDAARGYGYTF	TGTGCCAGCAGCGACGCGGCACGGGGCTATGGCTACACCTTC
NA	TRBV29-1	TRBD2	TRBJ2-7	CSVEGLAGPWQYF	TGCAGCGTTGAAGGACTAGCGGGGCCCTGGCAGTACTTC
many	TRBV4-2	NA	TRBJ1-2	CASSQEAANLWGYTF	TGTGCCAGCAGCCAAGAGGCCGCGAACCTTTGGGGCTACACCTTC
NA	TRBV25-1	NA	TRBJ2-5	CASSKRETQYF	TGTGCCAGCAGTAAAAGAGAGACCCAGTACTTC
NA	TRBV28	TRBD1	TRBJ1-5	CASSSSGGQPQHF	TGTGCCAGCAGTTCTTCAGGGGGTCAGCCCCAGCATTTT
few	TRBV6-6	NA	TRBJ2-5	CASSYSPGGTQYF	TGTGCCAGCAGTTACTCGCCCGGGGGGACCCAGTACTTC
NA	TRBV19	NA	TRBJ1-2	CASSLQGTGYTF	TGTGCCAGTAGTCTGCAGGGAACAGGCTACACCTTC
once	TRBV20-1	NA	TRBJ2-5	CSARDWVGQETQYF	TGCAGTGCTAGAGATTGGGTAGGTCAAGAGACCCAGTACTTC
many	TRBV19	TRBD1	TRBJ1-5	CASSMGTQGAYSNQPQHF	TGTGCCAGTAGTATGGGGACACAGGGGGCCTATAGCAATCAGCCCCAGCATTTT
NA	TRBV25-1	TRBD1	TRBJ1-3	CASSERVTGGSGNTIYF	TGTGCCAGCAGTGAACGCGTGACAGGGGGCTCTGGAAACACCATATATTTT
NA	TRBV10-3	NA	TRBJ1-5	CATGGTSNQPQHF	TGTGCCACCGGAGGGACTAGCAATCAGCCCCAGCATTTT
few	TRBV20-1	TRBD1	TRBJ1-4	CSARDLLGTGDATNEKLFF	TGCAGTGCTAGAGATCTCCTGGGGACAGGAGATGCAACTAATGAAAAACTGTTTTTT
many	TRBV19	NA	TRBJ2-5	CASSIIGSETQYF	TGTGCCAGTAGTATTATAGGTTCAGAGACCCAGTACTTC
NA	TRBV19	NA	TRBJ2-7	CASSIDSSYEQYF	TGTGCCAGTAGTATAGACAGCTCCTACGAGCAGTACTTC
many	TRBV24-1	TRBD1	TRBJ2-1	CATSDTTPGQGDYEQFF	TGTGCCACCAGTGATACCACGCCGGGACAGGGGGACTATGAGCAGTTCTTC
NA	TRBV2	NA	TRBJ1-5	CASSEFGGGSNQPQHF	TGTGCCAGCAGTGAATTTGGGGGCGGGAGCAATCAGCCCCAGCATTTT
many	TRBV4-1	NA	TRBJ1-2	CASSPVGLQEGYTF	TGCGCCAGCAGCCCGGTGGGCCTTCAAGAGGGCTACACCTTC
NA	TRBV9	NA	TRBJ2-1	CASSPISLGESYNEQFF	TGTGCCAGCAGTCCCATCTCCCTGGGAGAATCCTACAATGAGCAGTTCTTC
few	TRBV15	NA	TRBJ1-1	CATSPRPCFF	TGTGCCACCAGTCCTAGGCCATGTTTCTTT
NA	TRBV6-1	NA	TRBJ1-1	CASSEVPRGTEAFF	TGTGCCAGCAGTGAAGTTCCGAGGGGCACTGAAGCTTTCTTT
many	TRBV10-1	NA	TRBJ2-2	CASSEFMNTGELFF	TGCGCCAGCAGTGAGTTTATGAACACCGGGGAGCTGTTTTTT